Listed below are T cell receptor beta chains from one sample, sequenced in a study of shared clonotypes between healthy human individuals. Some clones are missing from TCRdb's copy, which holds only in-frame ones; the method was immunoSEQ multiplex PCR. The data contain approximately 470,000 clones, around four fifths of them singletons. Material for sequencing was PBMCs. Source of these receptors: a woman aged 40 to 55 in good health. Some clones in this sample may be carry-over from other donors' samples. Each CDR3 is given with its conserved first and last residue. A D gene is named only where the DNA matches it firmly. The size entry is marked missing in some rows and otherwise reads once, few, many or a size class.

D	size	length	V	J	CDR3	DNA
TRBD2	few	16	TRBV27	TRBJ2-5	CASSLLAGGLRETQYF	TGTGCCAGCAGTTTACTAGCGGGAGGGCTGCGAGAGACCCAGTACTTC
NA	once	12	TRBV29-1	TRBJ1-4	CSCASRGEKLFF	TGCAGCTGCGCCAGTCGGGGTGAAAAACTGTTTTTT
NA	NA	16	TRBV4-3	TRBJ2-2	CASSLLGGGPPGELFF	TGCGCCAGCAGCCTGTTAGGGGGAGGGCCCCCCGGGGAGCTGTTTTTT
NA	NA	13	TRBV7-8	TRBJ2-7	CASSDRLRYEQYF	TGTGCCAGCAGCGATAGACTAAGATACGAGCAGTACTTC
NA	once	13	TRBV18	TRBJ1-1	CASSPKRDAEAFF	TGTGCCAGCTCACCCAAAAGGGACGCTGAAGCTTTCTTT
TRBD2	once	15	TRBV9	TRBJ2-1	CASSGPGTRNNEQFF	TGTGCCAGCAGCGGTCCCGGGACTAGAAACAATGAGCAGTTCTTC
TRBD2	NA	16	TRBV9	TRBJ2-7	CASSGTGTSGTYEQYF	TGTGCCAGCAGCGGGACCGGGACTAGCGGGACCTACGAGCAGTACTTC
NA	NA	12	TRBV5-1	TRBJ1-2	CASSFAGDGYTF	TGCGCCAGCAGCTTCGCAGGGGACGGCTACACCTTC
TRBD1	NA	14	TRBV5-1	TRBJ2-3	CASSLDRAADTQYF	TGCGCCAGCAGCCTGGACAGGGCCGCAGATACGCAGTATTTT
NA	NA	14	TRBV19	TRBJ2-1	CASSKGLPSGEQFF	TGTGCCAGTAGTAAGGGACTTCCCTCGGGGGAGCAGTTCTTC
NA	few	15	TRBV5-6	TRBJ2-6	CASSLGLSGANVLTF	TGTGCCAGCAGCCTTGGACTCTCTGGGGCCAACGTCCTGACTTTC
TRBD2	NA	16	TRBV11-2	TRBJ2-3	CASSHGPSGITDTQYF	TGTGCCAGCAGCCACGGGCCCAGCGGGATCACAGATACGCAGTATTTT
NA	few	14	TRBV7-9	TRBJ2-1	CASSYRQSPNEQFF	TGTGCCAGCAGCTACCGACAGAGCCCCAATGAGCAGTTCTTC
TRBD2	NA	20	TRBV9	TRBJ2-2	CASSAGLAGGANSRVGELFF	TGTGCCAGCAGCGCAGGACTAGCGGGAGGTGCGAACTCGAGGGTCGGGGAGCTGTTTTTT
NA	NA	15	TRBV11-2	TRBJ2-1	CASSLGLLSHNEQFF	TGTGCCAGCAGCTTAGGTCTACTGTCCCACAATGAGCAGTTCTTC
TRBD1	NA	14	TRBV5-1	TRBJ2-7	CASSQGQGVYEQYF	TGCGCCAGCAGCCAAGGACAGGGTGTATACGAGCAGTACTTC
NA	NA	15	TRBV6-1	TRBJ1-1	CASTEGVGPYTEAFF	TGTGCCAGCACCGAGGGGGTGGGACCCTACACTGAAGCTTTCTTT
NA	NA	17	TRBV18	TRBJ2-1	CASSPSGTISSYNEQFF	TGTGCCAGCTCACCGTCCGGGACAATAAGCTCCTACAATGAGCAGTTCTTC
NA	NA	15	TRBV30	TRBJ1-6	CAEGQSLSYNSPLHF	TGTGCCGAAGGCCAATCACTCTCCTATAATTCACCCCTCCACTTT
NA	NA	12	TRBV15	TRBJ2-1	CATSRGYNEQFF	TGTGCCACCAGCCGGGGTTACAATGAGCAGTTCTTC
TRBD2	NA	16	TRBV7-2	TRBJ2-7	CASSPMLAGGVDEQYF	TGTGCCAGCAGTCCGATGCTAGCGGGAGGGGTCGACGAGCAGTACTTC
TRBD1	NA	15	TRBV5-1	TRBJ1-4	CASSLRTGRDEKLFF	TGCGCCAGCAGCCTCCGGACAGGGAGAGACGAAAAACTGTTTTTT
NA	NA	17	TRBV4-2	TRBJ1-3	CASSQGPHGQDGNTIYF	TGTGCCAGCAGCCAAGGCCCCCATGGGCAGGATGGAAACACCATATATTTT
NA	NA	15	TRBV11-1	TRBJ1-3	CASSLRDVGGNTIYF	TGTGCCAGCAGCTTACGGGACGTCGGTGGAAACACCATATATTTT
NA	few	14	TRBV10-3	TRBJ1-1	CAISESGGNTEAFF	TGTGCCATCAGTGAGTCTGGGGGGAACACTGAAGCTTTCTTT
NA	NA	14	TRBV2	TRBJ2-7	CASSAGTISYEQYF	TGTGCCAGCAGCGCCGGGACCATAAGCTACGAGCAGTACTTC
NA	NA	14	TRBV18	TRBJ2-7	CASSPIGGANEQYF	TGTGCCAGCTCACCAATAGGAGGGGCAAACGAGCAGTACTTC
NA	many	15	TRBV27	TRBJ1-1	CASSQRQAGGTEAFF	TGTGCCAGCAGTCAACGACAGGCGGGGGGCACTGAAGCTTTCTTT
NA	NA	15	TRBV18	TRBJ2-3	CASSIELPGTDTQYF	TGTGCCAGCTCAATAGAGCTACCCGGCACAGATACGCAGTATTTT
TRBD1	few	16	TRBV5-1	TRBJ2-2	CASSIQGDLNTGELFF	TGCGCCAGCAGCATACAGGGGGACCTGAACACCGGGGAGCTGTTTTTT
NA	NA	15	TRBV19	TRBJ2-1	CASSILATSYNEQFF	TGTGCCAGTAGTATACTAGCGACCTCCTACAATGAGCAGTTCTTC
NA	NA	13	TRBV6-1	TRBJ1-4	CASSEINDEKLFF	TGTGCCAGCAGTGAGATCAATGATGAAAAACTGTTTTTT
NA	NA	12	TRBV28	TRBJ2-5	CASSRIRHTQYF	TGTGCCAGCAGCCGTATACGTCATACCCAGTACTTC
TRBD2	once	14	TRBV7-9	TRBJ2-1	CASSGSGLQNEQFF	TGTGCCAGCAGCGGATCGGGACTACAGAATGAGCAGTTCTTC
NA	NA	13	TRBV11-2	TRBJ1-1	CASSSRGNTEAFF	TGTGCCAGCAGCTCGAGGGGGAACACTGAAGCTTTCTTT
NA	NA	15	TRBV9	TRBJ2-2	CASSVGVENTGELFF	TGTGCCAGCAGCGTAGGTGTCGAGAACACCGGGGAGCTGTTTTTT
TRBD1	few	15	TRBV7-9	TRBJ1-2	CASSLVSGQGFGYTF	TGTGCCAGCAGCTTAGTGTCGGGACAGGGGTTTGGCTACACCTTC
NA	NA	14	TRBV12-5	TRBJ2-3	CASGLDRFTDTQYF	TGTGCTAGTGGTTTAGACAGGTTCACAGATACGCAGTATTTT
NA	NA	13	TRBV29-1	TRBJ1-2	CSVEDEGRYGYTF	TGCAGCGTTGAAGACGAGGGCCGGTATGGCTACACCTTC
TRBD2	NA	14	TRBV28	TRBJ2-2	CASRSGRAPGELFF	TGTGCCAGCAGAAGCGGGAGGGCCCCGGGGGAGCTGTTTTTT
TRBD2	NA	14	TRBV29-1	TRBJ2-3	CSAGLAGPTDTQYF	TGCAGCGCGGGACTAGCGGGACCCACAGATACGCAGTATTTT
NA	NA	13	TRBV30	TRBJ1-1	CAWSRTGFTEAFF	TGTGCCTGGAGCCGAACAGGGTTTACTGAAGCTTTCTTT
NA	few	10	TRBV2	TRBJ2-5	CASKQETQYF	TGTGCCAGCAAACAAGAGACCCAGTACTTC
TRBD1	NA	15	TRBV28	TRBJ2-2	CASSRQGAGTGELFF	TGTGCCAGCAGCCGACAGGGGGCTGGCACCGGGGAGCTGTTTTTT
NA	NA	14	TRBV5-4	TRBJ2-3	CASSLRLRTDTQYF	TGTGCCAGCAGCTTAAGGCTACGCACAGATACGCAGTATTTT
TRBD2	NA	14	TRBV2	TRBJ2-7	CASIDGRSSYEQYF	TGTGCCAGCATAGACGGGAGGAGCTCCTACGAGCAGTACTTC
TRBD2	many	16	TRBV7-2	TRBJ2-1	CASSFAGGVSYNEQFF	TGTGCCAGCAGCTTCGCGGGAGGGGTCTCCTACAATGAGCAGTTCTTC
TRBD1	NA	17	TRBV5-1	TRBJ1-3	CASSLWTGGSSGNTIYF	TGCGCCAGCAGCTTGTGGACAGGGGGTTCATCTGGAAACACCATATATTTT
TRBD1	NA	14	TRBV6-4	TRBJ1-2	CASSIDREGAGYTF	TGTGCCAGCAGCATCGACAGGGAAGGGGCTGGCTACACCTTC